The rows below give T cell receptor beta chains drawn from one sample of a study of T cells after posttransplantation cyclophosphamide. TCRdb keeps only in-frame clones here, not all; method: immunoSEQ multiplex PCR. The repertoire consists of 5,500 to 7,500 clones, with roughly 98% occurring once and the leading ten covering about 0.9%. Sequencing was performed on memory CD4+ T cells sorted from PBMCs. All receptors come from a man aged 35 to 55 in good health, CMV-negative, and a related stem cell transplant donor. Both conserved end residues are part of each CDR3.

v_call	j_call	cdr3_aa
TRBV6-5	TRBJ2-5	CASSYFGSARTQYF
TRBV5-5	TRBJ2-2	CASSLAVGVRGRAGELFF
TRBV5-6	TRBJ1-3	CASSLFRALGGNTIYF
TRBV10-1	TRBJ2-7	CASSESKTGGTYEQYF
TRBV7-2	TRBJ1-1	CASSLGGPTVNTEAFF
TRBV6-1	TRBJ2-5	CASSEVVWGQGAGETQYF
TRBV19	TRBJ2-5	CASRQSGETQYF
TRBV6-6	TRBJ2-3	CASSESGYTDTQYF
TRBV14	TRBJ2-5	CASSQVRGGTQYF
TRBV6-1	TRBJ1-6	CASSGQDNSPLHF
TRBV7-2	TRBJ2-1	CASSLLAGDFDEQFF
TRBV2	TRBJ2-1	CASSDSALSSYNEQFF
TRBV7-2	TRBJ2-1	CASSFGLVDEQFF
TRBV2	TRBJ2-7	CASRGGLAPSYEQYF
TRBV14	TRBJ2-7	CASSQDGGGEQYF
TRBV6-6	TRBJ2-3	CASSTRPTDTQYF
TRBV27	TRBJ2-3	CASLTSGGGTQYF
TRBV28	TRBJ2-7	CASSPTQNHYEQYF
TRBV28	TRBJ2-4	CAIGERDRDDIQYF
TRBV19	TRBJ1-1	CASSRQTGGQGTEAFF
TRBV30	TRBJ1-6	CAWRTGNSPLHF
TRBV4-3	TRBJ1-4	CASSPGGSEKLFF